Shown below are 20 T cell receptor beta chains from a single sample sequenced in a study of cytomegalovirus exposure and HLA in healthy donors. In the PCR, 60 Vbeta and 13 Jbeta primers were used. The repertoire was sequenced with immunoSEQ multiplex PCR; TCRdb's copy has only in-frame clones and lacks some. The sample lists some 150,000 clones; approximately 76% were seen once. Sequencing used PBMCs. Receptors were obtained from a man aged 55 to 69 in good health and CMV-seronegative.

This clone was detected only a few times. This sequence joins TRBV30 and TRBJ1-2; TRBD1 matches 7 bases. This CDR3 spans 12 amino acids. The germline CDR1 and CDR2 sequences are GTSNPN and SVGIG (reference sequence). V was pared by 5 bases and J by 6 bases, with 6 bases of the junction left unmatched. The CDR3 loop is CAWEQGRNGYTF. The CDR3 DNA reads TGTGCCTGGGAACAGGGGAGGAATGGCTACACCTTC.

The chain recombines TRBV15 with TRBJ2-3; 9 bases fit TRBD1. The germline V gene has CDR1 LNHNV and CDR2 YYDKDF (reference sequence). The CDR3 covers 15 residues. The V segment lost 5 bases and the J segment 1 base; nucleotides outside the gene matches: 4. The CDR3 sequence is CATSRDRVRTDTQYF. CDR3 in DNA: TGTGCCACCAGCCGGGACAGGGTTCGCACAGATACGCAGTATTTT.

This sequence joins TRBV18 and TRBJ2-7, with TRBD2 identical over 7 bases. The CDR3 runs to 12 residues. J lost 5 bases, V lost 3 bases, and 1 base had no gene match. The germline V gene encodes CDR1 KGHSH and CDR2 LQKENI. CDR3 loop: CASSPAGDEQYF. The CDR3 DNA follows: TGTGCCAGCTCACCGGCGGGGGACGAGCAGTACTTC. Full variable domain (rest looked up from reference TRBV18 and TRBJ2-7): NAGVMQNPRHLVRRRGQEARLRCSPMKGHSHVYWYRQLPEEGLKFMVYLQKENIIDESGMPKERFSAEFPKEGPSILRIQQVVRGDSAAYFCASSPAGDEQYFGPGTRLTVT.

The CDR3 loop is CASRPSADTAYEQYF. Here the CDR3 DNA reads TGTGCCAGCAGGCCAAGTGCCGACACAGCCTACGAGCAGTACTTC. The V call is TRBV7-8, the J call TRBJ2-7; D not resolved. The CDR3 is 15 amino acids. The germline CDR1 and CDR2 sequences are SGHVS and FQNEAQ. The V end lost 6 bases, the J end lost 2 bases, and 17 bases lay between the germline ends.

This clone was detected a few times. The chain couples TRBV2 to TRBJ1-2, with D uncertain. This CDR3 region has 13 residues. V lost 5 bases and J 5 bases, leaving 12 bases between the germline ends. CDR1 SNHLY and CDR2 FYNNEI come from the germline V gene. The CDR3 DNA reads TGTGCCAGCAGTCCGGGAAGGGCTTATGGCTACACCTTC. This sequence encodes CASSPGRAYGYTF.

This chain uses TRBV10-3 with TRBJ1-2, with a possible D match to TRBD1 (5 bases). In germline, CDR1 is ENHRY, CDR2 SYGVKD. V was cut by 0 bases and J by 5 bases, with 10 bases left in between. The CDR3 totals 14 residues. CDR3 loop: CAISESTEAYGYTF. The CDR3 coding sequence is TGTGCCATCAGTGAGTCGACAGAAGCTTATGGCTACACCTTC.

V is TRBV15 and J is TRBJ2-1, with 10 bases matching TRBD2. Germline assignment: CDR1 LNHNV and CDR2 YYDKDF (reference sequence). V was clipped by 2 bases and J by 4 bases; unmatched bases: 5. The CDR3 runs to 16 residues. CDR3 protein: CATSRSSGSPYNEQFF. CDR3 bases: TGTGCCACCAGCAGATCTAGCGGGAGTCCTTACAATGAGCAGTTCTTC.

This chain links TRBV27 with TRBJ1-2; 11 bases are a match to TRBD1. Germline assignment: CDR1 MNHEY and CDR2 SMNVEV (reference sequence). The CDR3 consists of 14 residues. V lost 5 bases, J lost 8 bases, and 7 bases stayed unmatched. In DNA, the CDR3 is TGTGCCAGCAGTGGACAGGGGGCTTTAGGCGGCTACACCTTC. It translates to CASSGQGALGGYTF.

This chain links TRBV14 with TRBJ1-1; 8 bases map to TRBD1. The V gene end was trimmed by 4 bases and the J gene end by 5 bases; junction bases not matched to a gene: 9. Germline-derived CDR1 and CDR2 are SGHDN and FVKESK. The CDR3 sequence is 15 residues long. CDR3 nucleotide sequence: TGTGCCAGCAGCCCGTTCCAGGGGGCGGAAACTGAAGCTTTCTTT. It is translated as CASSPFQGAETEAFF.

The rearrangement uses TRBV5-3 and TRBJ2-1; D gene uncertain. TRBV5-3 counts as an open reading frame of uncertain function. The CDR3 spans 12 residues. Trimming removed 8 bases at V and 9 bases at J, with 15 bases between. The chain's CDR3 is CASSRELSEQFF. The CDR3 nucleotides are TGTGCCAGCTCTAGAGAGCTCAGTGAGCAGTTCTTC.

The rearrangement uses TRBV7-8 and TRBJ1-6; 7 bases line up with TRBD1. The CDR3 extends over 15 amino acids. Per germline, CDR1 SGHVS and CDR2 FQNEAQ. With V trimmed by 1 base and J by 8 bases, 5 bases remained unmatched. The CDR3 loop reads CASSLGAGQHSPLHF. The CDR3 DNA follows: TGTGCCAGCAGCTTAGGCGCGGGACAGCATTCACCCCTCCACTTT.

The chain links TRBV7-2 to TRBJ1-4, with 8 positions matching TRBD1. After removal of 1 base from V and 11 bases from J, the junction contained 9 bases not matched to a gene. Germline V gene lookup returns CDR1 SGHTA and CDR2 FQGNSA. The CDR3 consists of 15 residues. CDR3 region: CASSLEGGQVEKLFF. CDR3 nucleotides: TGTGCCAGCAGCTTAGAAGGGGGACAGGTAGAGAAACTGTTTTTT.

The J gene is TRBJ2-7, the V gene TRBV4-3; 7 bases line up with TRBD1. Looked up from germline, CDR1 is LGHNA and CDR2 is YSLEER. There are 15 residues in the CDR3. V lost 0 bases and J lost 2; bases outside the gene matches: 4. The CDR3 reads CASSQDYRGPYEQYF. As DNA, the CDR3 is TGCGCCAGCAGCCAAGATTACAGGGGCCCCTACGAGCAGTACTTC.

This clone was seen a single time. The chain couples TRBV28 to TRBJ1-2, with D possibly matching TRBD1 (5 bases). The ends were cut back, 10 bases at V and 5 bases at J, with 14 bases in the middle. The CDR3 length is 12 residues. Germline lookup yields CDR1 MDHEN and CDR2 SYDVKM. CDR3 coding DNA: TGTGCCACCTCGATCGGGACTTATGGCTACACCTTC. This gives the protein CATSIGTYGYTF.

This clone was counted only a few times. This chain joins TRBV29-1 and TRBJ1-1; 12 bases map to TRBD1. Germline lookup yields CDR1 SQVTM and CDR2 ANQGSEA. V trimming: 2 bases; J trimming: 7 bases; junction bases outside the gene matches: 8. The CDR3 sequence is 15 residues long. The CDR3 DNA follows: TGCAGCGTTGAACGAGGGGGACAGGGGGCTGGTGAAGCTTTCTTT. Residues: CSVERGGQGAGEAFF.

V and J are TRBV4-2 and TRBJ2-7; D not certain. This CDR3 spans 15 amino acids. Trimming removed 0 bases from V and 2 bases from J, with 11 bases in between. Germline values: CDR1 LGHNA, CDR2 YNFKEQ. In DNA form, the CDR3 reads TGTGCCAGCAGCCAAGATGAGCTTCCCACCTACGAGCAGTACTTC. The encoded protein is CASSQDELPTYEQYF.

V and J are TRBV10-3 and TRBJ1-2, with 8 bases lining up with TRBD1. The CDR3 has 11 residues. CDR1 is ENHRY and CDR2 is SYGVKD in the germline V gene. V gave up 6 bases and J gave up 8 bases; unmatched junction bases: 2. The CDR3 spells CAIRTGVGYTF. CDR3 in DNA: TGTGCCATCAGGACAGGGGTAGGCTACACCTTC.

This clone appeared a single time. This chain uses TRBV7-2 with TRBJ2-5; tentative D call: TRBD1 (5 bases). The CDR3 spans 15 residues. V lost 1 base, J lost 3 bases, and 12 bases lay in between. From germline, CDR1 is SGHTA and CDR2 FQGNSA. The CDR3 loop is CASSLVTELKETQYF. The CDR3 nucleotides read TGTGCCAGCAGCTTAGTGACAGAACTTAAAGAGACCCAGTACTTC.

The chain has TRBV5-1 and TRBJ2-5; 9 positions match TRBD1. Germline V gives CDR1 SGHRS, CDR2 YFSETQ. The ends lost 4 bases at V and 5 bases at J; junction bases unmatched: 15. This CDR3 has 17 residues. The CDR3 is CASSLASAGQGSETQYF. The CDR3 nucleotides are TGCGCCAGCAGCCTAGCATCGGCGGGACAGGGATCGGAGACCCAGTACTTC.

The V call is TRBV30, the J call TRBJ2-3, with 9 positions matching TRBD1. The CDR3 spans 11 residues. Germline V CDR1 and CDR2: GTSNPN, SVGIG (reference sequence). The J segment lost 8 bases and the V segment lost 5 bases, leaving 2 bases of the junction unmatched. The DNA for the CDR3 is TGTGCCTGGGACAGGGGGGGTACGCAGTATTTT. This sequence encodes CAWDRGGTQYF.